This note documents a single T cell receptor beta chain sequence. V shed 5 bases and J shed 5 bases, with 17 bases lying between them. Germline-derived CDR1 and CDR2 are SGHTA and FQGTGA. The CDR3 totals 15 residues. Terminally differentiated effector memory CD45RA+ cells were excluded by CCR7 positive selection of CD45RO-negative cells. All of the donors resided in Nashville, Tennessee, and each was a Caucasian adult. The data were obtained in a study of shared clonotypes between healthy human individuals. Genomic DNA (from each subset) was split evenly across several immunoSEQ plates. The protocol was immunoSEQ multiplex PCR, while the TCRdb copy is restricted to in-frame clones and leaves out a portion. The sample includes about 2.2 million clones, roughly 93% of them seen just once.

The chain combines TRBV7-3 with TRBJ2-3; D may be TRBD2 (6 bases). This clonotype originated in a man younger than 35 in good health. Some clones in this sample may be carry-over from other donors' samples. The specimen sequenced was naive CD8+ T cells from PBMCs. The CDR3 bases are TGTGCCAGCAGCCCCGTCGCCGGGGGAAGAGATACGCAGTATTTT. Protein product: CASSPVAGGRDTQYF.